Following are 5 T cell receptor beta chains from one sample sequenced in a study of T cell responses to AZD1222 COVID-19 vaccine. TCRdb keeps only in-frame clones here, not all; method: immunoSEQ multiplex PCR. The repertoire holds 130,000 to 150,000 clones, with about 93% as singletons. The sample was peripheral blood, taken on day 0 of AZD1222 vaccination. Every receptor here comes from an adult in good health.

The chain couples TRBV6-6 to TRBJ2-3, with 9 bases matching TRBD1. This CDR3 spans 17 amino acids. Germline V gene sequence: CDR1 MNHNY, CDR2 SVGAGI (reference sequence). V was pared by 5 bases and J by 3 bases, with 12 bases of the junction left unmatched. The CDR3 loop is CASSPLGGTGSTDTQYF. Here the CDR3 DNA reads TGTGCCAGCAGTCCCCTGGGGGGGACAGGGTCGACAGATACGCAGTATTTT.

The V and J genes are TRBV5-4 and TRBJ1-2; no reliable D call. V lost 1 base to trimming and J lost 3 bases, with 13 bases between them. CDR3 length: 15 residues. Germline CDR1 SGHNT, CDR2 YYREEE (reference sequence). Here the CDR3 reads CASSLFGRTHYGYTF. The DNA for the CDR3 is TGTGCCAGCAGCTTGTTTGGCAGAACACACTATGGCTACACCTTC.

The V call is TRBV6-6, the J call TRBJ1-2; 7 nucleotides agree with TRBD1. V was pared by 4 bases and J by 6 bases, with 8 bases of the junction left unmatched. There are 14 residues in the CDR3. CDR1 MNHNY and CDR2 SVGAGI come from the germline V gene (reference sequence). The CDR3 loop reads CASSLGTAADGYTF. CDR3 DNA: TGTGCCAGCAGTTTGGGGACAGCGGCTGATGGCTACACCTTC.

The CDR3 nucleotides read TGTGCCAGCAGCTTGGTGGGGAGCTCTGGAAACACCATATATTTT. Translation gives CASSLVGSSGNTIYF. The V gene is TRBV5-6, the J gene TRBJ1-3; no clear D. The ends were cut back, 0 bases at V and 0 bases at J, with 7 bases in the middle. CDR1 SGHDT and CDR2 YYEEEE come from the germline V gene. CDR3 size: 15 residues. The entire variable domain, with the rest obtained from reference TRBV5-6 and TRBJ1-3, is as follows: DAGVTQSPTHLIKTRGQQVTLRCSPKSGHDTVSWYQQALGQGPQFIFQYYEEEERQRGNFPDRFSGHQFPNYSSELNVNALLLGDSALYLCASSLVGSSGNTIYFGEGSWLTVV.

The CDR3 sequence: CASSERRDGYTF. The CDR3 DNA reads TGTGCCAGCAGTGAACGGAGGGACGGCTACACCTTC. V is TRBV6-1 and J is TRBJ1-2; D possibly corresponds to TRBD1 (5 bases). The germline V gene encodes CDR1 MNHNS and CDR2 SASEGT. V lost 2 bases, J lost 8 bases, and 9 bases lay in between. The CDR3 extends over 12 amino acids.